The sequence of this T cell receptor beta chain was determined in a study of OX40 agonist ivuxolimab in advanced cancers. The overall study: Ivuxolimab was administered intravenously to patients at 0.01 to 10 mg/kg every 2 weeks. Partial responses were observed in three patients, of whom one had hepatocellular carcinoma and two had cutaneous melanoma.

Libraries were prepared by immunoSEQ multiplex PCR; TCRdb keeps only in-frame clonotypes and omits some of them. The table lists some 75,000 clones, roughly 88% of them singletons, with 0.6% to 0.9% in the top ten. Looked up from germline, CDR1 is MNHNY and CDR2 is SVGAGI (reference sequence). The V gene lost 2 bases and the J gene lost 3 bases, with 11 bases spanning the gap. This CDR3 has 14 residues. The TCR originated in an adult with an advanced solid tumor such as melanoma, head and neck, liver or kidney cancer. The genes are TRBV6-6 and TRBJ2-7; D tentatively reads TRBD1 or TRBD2 (5 bases each). Sequences were derived from CD4+ or CD8+ T cells sorted from blood, sampled in a trial of the OX40 agonist ivuxolimab. CDR3 sequence reads: CASSYAGRDYEQYF. DNA of the CDR3: TGTGCCAGCAGTTACGCGGGCAGGGACTACGAGCAGTACTTC.